This T cell receptor beta chain emerged from a study of control samples from healthy donors and cancer patients. The data were produced by immunoSEQ multiplex PCR, yet TCRdb's version contains in-frame clones alone and is incomplete. The sample comprises under 80,000 clones, about 95% of which are singletons, and around 2.8% rests with the top ten. Sequenced sample: blood. This clonotype originated in a woman in her twenties or thirties in good health.

CDR3 bases: TGTGCCAGCAGTGAATACTATGGCTACACCTTC. This translates into CASSEYYGYTF. The genes are TRBV25-1 and TRBJ1-2; D is unresolved. This CDR3 is built from 11 residues. Per the germline V gene, CDR1 is MGHDK and CDR2 is SYGVNS. Trimming left V 0 bases short and J 4 bases short, with 0 bases between.